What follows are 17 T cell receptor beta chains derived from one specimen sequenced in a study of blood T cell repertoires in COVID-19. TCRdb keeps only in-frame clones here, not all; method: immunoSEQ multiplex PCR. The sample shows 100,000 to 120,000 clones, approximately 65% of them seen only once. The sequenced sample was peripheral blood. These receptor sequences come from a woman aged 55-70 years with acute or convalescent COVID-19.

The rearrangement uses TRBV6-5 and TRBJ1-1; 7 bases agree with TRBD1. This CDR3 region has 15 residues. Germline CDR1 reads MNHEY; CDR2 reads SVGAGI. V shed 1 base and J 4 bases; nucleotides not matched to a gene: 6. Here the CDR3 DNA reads TGTGCCAGCAGTTACTATTCGACAGGGTCCACTGAAGCTTTCTTT. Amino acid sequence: CASSYYSTGSTEAFF.

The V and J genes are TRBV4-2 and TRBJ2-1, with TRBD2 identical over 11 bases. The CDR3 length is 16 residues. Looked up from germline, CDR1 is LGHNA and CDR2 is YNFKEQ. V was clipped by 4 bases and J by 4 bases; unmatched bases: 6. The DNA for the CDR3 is TGTGCCAGCAGCCGGTCGACTAGCGGGGATTACAATGAGCAGTTCTTC. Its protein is CASSRSTSGDYNEQFF.

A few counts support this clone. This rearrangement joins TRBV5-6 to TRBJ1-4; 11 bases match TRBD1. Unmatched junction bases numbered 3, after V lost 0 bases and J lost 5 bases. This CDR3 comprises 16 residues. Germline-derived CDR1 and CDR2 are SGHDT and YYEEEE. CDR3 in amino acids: CASSLEGQGENEKLFF. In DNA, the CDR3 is TGTGCCAGCAGCTTGGAGGGACAGGGGGAAAATGAAAAACTGTTTTTT.

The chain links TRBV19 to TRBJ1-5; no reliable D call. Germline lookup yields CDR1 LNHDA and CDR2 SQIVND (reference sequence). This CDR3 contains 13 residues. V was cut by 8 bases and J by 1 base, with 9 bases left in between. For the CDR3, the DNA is TGTGCCAGTGCCGACACCAGCAATCAGCCCCAGCATTTT. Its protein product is CASADTSNQPQHF.

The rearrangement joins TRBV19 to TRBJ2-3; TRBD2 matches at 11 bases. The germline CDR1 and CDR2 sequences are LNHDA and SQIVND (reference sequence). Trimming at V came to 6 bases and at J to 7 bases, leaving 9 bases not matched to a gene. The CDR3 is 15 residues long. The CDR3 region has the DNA TGTGCCAGTAGGAGACTAGCGGGGCCCGGTCATACGCAGTATTTT. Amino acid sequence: CASRRLAGPGHTQYF. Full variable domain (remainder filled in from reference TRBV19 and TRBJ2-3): DGGITQSPKYLFRKEGQNVTLSCEQNLNHDAMYWYRQDPGQGLRLIYYSQIVNDFQKGDIAEGYSVSREKKESFPLTVTSAQKNPTAFYLCASRRLAGPGHTQYFGPGTRLTVL.

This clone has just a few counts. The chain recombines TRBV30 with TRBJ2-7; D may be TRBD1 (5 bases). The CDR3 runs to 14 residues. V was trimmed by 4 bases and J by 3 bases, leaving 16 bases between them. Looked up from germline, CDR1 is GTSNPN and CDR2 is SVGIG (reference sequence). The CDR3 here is CAWNSIGVGYEQYF. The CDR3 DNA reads TGTGCCTGGAACTCAATAGGGGTAGGCTACGAGCAGTACTTC.

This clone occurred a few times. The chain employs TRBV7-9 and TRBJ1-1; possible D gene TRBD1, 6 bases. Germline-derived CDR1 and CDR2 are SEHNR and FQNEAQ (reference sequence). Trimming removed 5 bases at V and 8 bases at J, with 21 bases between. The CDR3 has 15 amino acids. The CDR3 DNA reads TGTGCCAGCAGCCCCTATAATCGACAGGCGGACGAAGCTTTCTTT. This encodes CASSPYNRQADEAFF. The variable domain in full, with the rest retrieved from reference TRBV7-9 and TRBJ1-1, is DTGVSQNPRHKITKRGQNVTFRCDPISEHNRLYWYRQTLGQGPEFLTYFQNEAQLEKSRLLSDRFSAERPKGSFSTLEIQRTEQGDSAMYLCASSPYNRQADEAFFGQGTRLTVV.

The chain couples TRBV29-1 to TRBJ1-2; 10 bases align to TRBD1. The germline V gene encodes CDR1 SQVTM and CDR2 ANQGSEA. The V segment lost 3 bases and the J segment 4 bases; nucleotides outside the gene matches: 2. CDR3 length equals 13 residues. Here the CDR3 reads CSVEGQGFYGYTF. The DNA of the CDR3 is TGCAGCGTTGAGGGACAGGGGTTCTATGGCTACACCTTC. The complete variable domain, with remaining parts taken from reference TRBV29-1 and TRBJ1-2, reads SAVISQKPSRDICQRGTSLTIQCQVDSQVTMMFWYRQQPGQSLTLIATANQGSEATYESGFVIDKFPISRPNLTFSTLTVSNMSPEDSSIYLCSVEGQGFYGYTFGSGTRLTVV.

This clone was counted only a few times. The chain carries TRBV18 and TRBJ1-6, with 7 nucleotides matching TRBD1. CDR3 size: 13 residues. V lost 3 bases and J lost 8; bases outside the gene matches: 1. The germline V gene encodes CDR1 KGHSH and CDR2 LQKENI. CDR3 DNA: TGTGCCAGCTCACCGGGGACAGATTCACCCCTCCACTTT. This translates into CASSPGTDSPLHF.

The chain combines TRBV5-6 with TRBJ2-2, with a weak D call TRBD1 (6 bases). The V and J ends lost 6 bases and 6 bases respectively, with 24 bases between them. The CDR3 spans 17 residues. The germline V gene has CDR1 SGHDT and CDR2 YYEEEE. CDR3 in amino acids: CASTQYLKQGSAGELFF. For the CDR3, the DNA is TGTGCCAGCACCCAATATCTAAAACAGGGTTCGGCCGGGGAGCTGTTTTTT.

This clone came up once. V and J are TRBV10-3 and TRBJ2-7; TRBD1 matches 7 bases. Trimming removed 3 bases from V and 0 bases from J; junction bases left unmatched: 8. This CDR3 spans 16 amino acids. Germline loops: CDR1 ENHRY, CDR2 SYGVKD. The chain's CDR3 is CAISETDREDSYEQYF. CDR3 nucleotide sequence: TGTGCCATCAGTGAAACCGACAGGGAAGACTCCTACGAGCAGTACTTC.

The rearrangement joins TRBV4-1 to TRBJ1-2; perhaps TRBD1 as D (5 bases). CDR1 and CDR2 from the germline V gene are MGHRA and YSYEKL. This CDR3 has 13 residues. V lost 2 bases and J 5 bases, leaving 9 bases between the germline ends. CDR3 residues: CASSQLGLYGYTF. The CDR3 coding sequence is TGCGCCAGCAGCCAACTGGGGCTTTATGGCTACACCTTC.

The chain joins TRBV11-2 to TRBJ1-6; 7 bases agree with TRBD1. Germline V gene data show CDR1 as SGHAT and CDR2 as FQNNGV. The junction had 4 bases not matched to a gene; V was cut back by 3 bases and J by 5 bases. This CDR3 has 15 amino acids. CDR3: CASSLLGQNNSPLHF. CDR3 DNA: TGTGCCAGCAGCTTGCTGGGACAGAATAATTCACCCCTCCACTTT.

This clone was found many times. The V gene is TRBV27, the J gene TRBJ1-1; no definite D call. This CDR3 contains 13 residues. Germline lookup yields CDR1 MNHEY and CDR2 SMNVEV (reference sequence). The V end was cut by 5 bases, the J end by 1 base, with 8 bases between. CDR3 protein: CASSLEGNTEAFF. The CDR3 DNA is TGTGCCAGCAGTCTGGAGGGGAACACTGAAGCTTTCTTT.

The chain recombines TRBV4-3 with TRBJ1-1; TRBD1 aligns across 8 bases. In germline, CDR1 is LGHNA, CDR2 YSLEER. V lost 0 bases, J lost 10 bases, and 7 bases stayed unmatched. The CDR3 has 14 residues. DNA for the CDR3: TGCGCCAGCAGCCAAGATCACGCGGGACAGGTAGCTTTCTTT. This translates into CASSQDHAGQVAFF.

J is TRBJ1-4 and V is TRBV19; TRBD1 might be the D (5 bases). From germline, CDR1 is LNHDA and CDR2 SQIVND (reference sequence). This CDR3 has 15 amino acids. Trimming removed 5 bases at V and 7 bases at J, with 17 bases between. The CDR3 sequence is CASSLEGRATEKLFF. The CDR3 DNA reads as TGTGCCAGTAGTTTGGAGGGCAGGGCGACTGAAAAACTGTTTTTT.

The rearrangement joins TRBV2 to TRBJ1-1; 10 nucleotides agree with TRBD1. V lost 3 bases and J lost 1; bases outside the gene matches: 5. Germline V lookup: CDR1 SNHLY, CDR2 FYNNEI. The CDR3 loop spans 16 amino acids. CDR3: CASSDVDRGRNTEAFF. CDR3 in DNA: TGTGCCAGCAGTGATGTCGACAGGGGGCGGAACACTGAAGCTTTCTTT. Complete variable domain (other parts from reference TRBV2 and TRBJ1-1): EPEVTQTPSHQVTQMGQEVILRCVPISNHLYFYWYRQILGQKVEFLVSFYNNEISEKSEIFDDQFSVERPDGSNFTLKIRSTKLEDSAMYFCASSDVDRGRNTEAFFGQGTRLTVV.